These 26 T cell receptor beta chains share one sample of origin, sequenced in a study of human T cells and chemical hapten exposure. Time point meaning: pre-sensitization, week 0. Treatment in this sample: therapeutic diphenylcyclopropenone sensitization with weekly scalp DPC. MiXCR, run by TCRdb on the RACE reads, gives a single entry per CDR3 protein. Among 270,000 or so distinct CDR3 sequences listed, about 7.7% were seen once. The sequences come from whole blood, collected in connection with sensitization to the hapten diphenylcyclopropenone (DPC). Source of these receptors: a man aged 18 to 30 with alopecia areata. Some clones in this sample may be carry-over from other donors' samples.

This clonotype was observed a handful of times. V usage is TRBV29-1 and J usage is TRBJ2-5; a possible D gene is TRBD2 (5 bases). Germline CDR1 reads SQVTM; CDR2 reads ANQGSEA. V gave up 3 bases and J gave up 0 bases, with 8 bases separating them. There are 13 residues in the CDR3. In nucleotides, the CDR3 is TGCAGCGTTGATGAGGGAAACCAAGAGACCCAGTACTTC. Translated: CSVDEGNQETQYF. Looking up the rest from reference TRBV29-1 and TRBJ2-5 gives the full variable domain: SAVISQKPSRDICQRGTSLTIQCQVDSQVTMMFWYRQQPGQSLTLIATANQGSEATYESGFVIDKFPISRPNLTFSTLTVSNMSPEDSSIYLCSVDEGNQETQYFGPGTRLLVL.

Points on this clonotype: Being one base from a much bigger clone, this may be a read error. This chain connects TRBV29-1 to TRBJ1-1; D unclear. CDR3 length: 11 amino acids. Trimming shortened V by 4 bases and J by 1 base, and 4 bases separated the two germline ends. CDR1 and CDR2 from the germline V gene are SQVTM and ANQGSEA. CDR3 sequence reads: CSVVPNTEAFF. Here the CDR3 DNA reads TGCAGCGTTGTTCCGAACACTGAAGCTTTCTTT.

This clonotype was recorded many times. The chain links TRBV5-1 to TRBJ1-1; weak D call: TRBD1 (5 bases). Germline CDR1 reads SGHRS; CDR2 reads YFSETQ. This CDR3 spans 12 amino acids. The V gene lost 4 bases and the J gene lost 11 bases, with 15 bases spanning the gap. The CDR3: CASSEGFESAFF. Here the CDR3 DNA reads TGCGCCAGCAGCGAGGGGTTTGAGAGTGCTTTCTTT. Full variable domain (missing parts from reference TRBV5-1 and TRBJ1-1): KAGVTQTPRYLIKTRGQQVTLSCSPISGHRSVSWYQQTPGQGLQFLFEYFSETQRNKGNFPGRFSGRQFSNSRSEMNVSTLELGDSALYLCASSEGFESAFFGQGTRLTVV.

This clonotype has ten or more counts. This chain connects TRBV12-3 or TRBV12-4 to TRBJ1-3; D is unresolved. This CDR3 is 12 amino acids long. The germline V and J ends were trimmed by 9 bases and 6 bases, with 12 bases remaining between them. The CDR3 sequence is CARPTGENTIYF. CDR3 DNA: TGTGCCAGGCCCACCGGGGAAAACACCATATATTTT.

The gene calls are TRBV20-1 and TRBJ1-2, with D unclear. This CDR3 contains 14 residues. V lost 0 bases to trimming and J lost 3 bases, with 11 bases between them. Per the germline V gene, CDR1 is DFQATT and CDR2 is SNEGSKA (reference sequence). The CDR3 protein is CSAREDGRYYGYTF. In nucleotides, the CDR3 is TGCAGTGCTAGAGAGGACGGACGTTACTATGGCTACACCTTC.

The chain has TRBV18 and TRBJ2-5; D may match TRBD1 or TRBD2 (5 bases each). The CDR3 spans 14 residues. CDR1 is KGHSH and CDR2 is LQKENI in the germline V gene. V lost 2 bases and J 3 bases, leaving 10 bases between the germline ends. The CDR3 loop reads CASSPRGAEETQYF. CDR3 sequence (DNA): TGTGCCAGCTCACCAAGGGGAGCCGAAGAGACCCAGTACTTC.

V is TRBV10-3 and J is TRBJ2-7; 9 bases line up with TRBD1. Germline values: CDR1 ENHRY, CDR2 SYGVKD. Trimming removed 6 bases from V and 7 bases from J; junction bases left unmatched: 7. This CDR3 is 13 amino acids long. CDR3 amino acids: CAIREQGAGEQYV. As DNA, the CDR3 is TGTGCCATCAGAGAACAGGGGGCGGGTGAGCAGTACGTC.

The rearrangement uses TRBV5-1 and TRBJ2-7; D may match TRBD1 or TRBD2 (5 bases each). Germline V gives CDR1 SGHRS, CDR2 YFSETQ. The CDR3 has 16 amino acids. V was cut by 1 base and J by 6 bases, with 20 bases left in between. The CDR3 region has the DNA TGCGCCAGCAGCTTGTCGAGGGGCAGGGTAACGTGCGAGCAGTACGTC. It encodes CASSLSRGRVTCEQYV.

This clonotype was detected only a few times. The chain uses TRBV4-2 and TRBJ2-5, with TRBD1 matching 8 bases. V trimming: 5 bases; J trimming: 2 bases; junction bases outside the gene matches: 4. Germline loops: CDR1 LGHNA, CDR2 YNFKEQ. CDR3 length equals 14 residues. The CDR3 sequence: CASSSQGGQETQYF. The CDR3 coding sequence is TGTGCCAGCAGCTCACAGGGGGGTCAAGAGACCCAGTACTTC.

This clonotype was detected a few times. V is TRBV25-1 and J is TRBJ2-2, with D possibly being TRBD1 (5 bases). The CDR3 length is 17 residues. Looked up from germline, CDR1 is MGHDK and CDR2 is SYGVNS. Trimming left V 0 bases short and J 6 bases short, with 17 bases between. The CDR3 nucleotides read TGTGCCAGCAGTGAATATAGGTCCCAGGGTGTTGCCGGGGAGCTGTTTTTT. Protein sequence: CASSEYRSQGVAGELFF.

The rearrangement uses TRBV12-3 or TRBV12-4 and TRBJ2-1; 10 nucleotides line up with TRBD1. The CDR3 sequence is 14 residues long. The trim removed 5 bases at V and 8 bases at J, leaving 6 bases unmatched. This CDR3 is CASSPRTGGDEQFF. The CDR3 bases are TGTGCCAGCAGTCCTCGGACAGGGGGAGATGAGCAGTTCTTC.

The table lists this clonotype with a few counts. The rearrangement uses TRBV2 and TRBJ1-5, with 9 bases identical to TRBD1. The CDR3 covers 13 residues. Trimming cost V 11 bases and J 4 bases; bases outside gene matches: 6. CDR1 is SNHLY and CDR2 is FYNNEI in the germline V gene. The CDR3 DNA is TGTGCCTCCACCGGGACAGGGAATCAGCCCCAGCATTTT. Protein sequence: CASTGTGNQPQHF.

This clonotype showed up just a few times. The V and J genes are TRBV5-1 and TRBJ1-1; D might be TRBD1 (6 bases). This CDR3 spans 13 amino acids. Looked up from germline, CDR1 is SGHRS and CDR2 is YFSETQ. V was trimmed by 4 bases and J by 3 bases, leaving 10 bases between them. The CDR3 protein is CASSGGLHTEAFF. Here the CDR3 DNA reads TGCGCCAGCAGCGGGGGGCTACACACTGAAGCTTTCTTT.

The chain is built from TRBV6-2 or TRBV6-3 and TRBJ2-7; 8 positions agree with TRBD1. Per the germline V gene, CDR1 is MNHEY and CDR2 is SVGEGT. The length of the CDR3 is 13 residues. V trimming: 5 bases; J trimming: 3 bases; junction bases outside the gene matches: 3. CDR3 sequence: CASSGTGLYEQYV. CDR3 in DNA: TGTGCCAGCAGTGGGACAGGCCTCTACGAGCAGTACGTC.

The chain uses TRBV6-1 and TRBJ2-3, with D maybe TRBD2 (5 bases). Germline lookup yields CDR1 MNHNS and CDR2 SASEGT. This CDR3 is 17 amino acids long. V lost 11 bases and J lost 5, with 29 bases in between. CDR3 region: CAGAMSGGPPEVDTQYF. CDR3 DNA: TGTGCCGGCGCAATGTCCGGAGGACCCCCGGAGGTAGATACGCAGTATTTT.

This clonotype was detected only a few times. The genes are TRBV20-1 and TRBJ1-2; no definite D call. This CDR3 spans 13 amino acids. CDR1 DFQATT and CDR2 SNEGSKA come from the germline V gene (reference sequence). Trimming removed 2 bases from V and 9 bases from J, with 16 bases in between. The CDR3 DNA is TGCAGTGCTAGACCTAATGACGCGGAGCGCTACACCTTC. Its protein product is CSARPNDAERYTF.

The chain recombines TRBV28 with TRBJ2-2, with 9 bases lining up with TRBD1. Trimming cost V 3 bases and J 4 bases; bases outside gene matches: 3. CDR3 length: 15 residues. The germline V gene encodes CDR1 MDHEN and CDR2 SYDVKM. CDR3 loop: CASSFRTGVTGELFF. In nucleotides, the CDR3 is TGTGCCAGCAGTTTCAGGACAGGGGTCACCGGGGAGCTGTTTTTT. Variable domain in full (rest from reference TRBV28 and TRBJ2-2): DVKVTQSSRYLVKRTGEKVFLECVQDMDHENMFWYRQDPGLGLRLIYFSYDVKMKEKGDIPEGYSVSREKKERFSLILESASTNQTSMYLCASSFRTGVTGELFFGEGSRLTVL.

This chain connects TRBV27 to TRBJ1-6; 12 nucleotides line up with TRBD1. V lost 2 bases and J lost 4; bases outside the gene matches: 15. Germline lookup yields CDR1 MNHEY and CDR2 SMNVEV (reference sequence). The CDR3 has 21 residues. The CDR3 spells CASSLTTPRDRGLRYNSPLHF. For the CDR3, the DNA is TGTGCCAGCAGTTTAACCACACCCCGGGACAGGGGGCTCCGGTATAATTCACCCCTCCACTTT.

This clonotype occurred a few times. The J gene is TRBJ2-1, the V gene TRBV3-1, with D possibly being TRBD2 (7 bases). The V and J ends lost 4 bases and 2 bases respectively, with 12 bases between them. The CDR3 runs to 15 residues. Per germline, CDR1 LGHDT and CDR2 YNNKEL (reference sequence). The CDR3 sequence is CASSPSGTTYNEQFF. Written as DNA, the CDR3 is TGTGCCAGCAGCCCAAGCGGGACAACCTACAATGAGCAGTTCTTC.

The sample holds a few counts of this clonotype. This chain joins TRBV28 and TRBJ1-3, with D maybe TRBD1 (5 bases). The CDR3 runs to 13 residues. V was clipped by 8 bases and J by 0 bases, with 8 bases between them. From germline, CDR1 is MDHEN and CDR2 SYDVKM. The CDR3, as DNA: TGTGCCAGCGGCAGGGTCTCTGGAAACACCATATATTTT. This translates into CASGRVSGNTIYF. The full variable domain, completed using reference TRBV28 and TRBJ1-3, is DVKVTQSSRYLVKRTGEKVFLECVQDMDHENMFWYRQDPGLGLRLIYFSYDVKMKEKGDIPEGYSVSREKKERFSLILESASTNQTSMYLCASGRVSGNTIYFGEGSWLTVV.

A few counts support this clonotype. The genes are TRBV21-1 and TRBJ2-7; the tabulated D call, TRBD1, remains unverified against the DNA. TRBV21-1 corresponds to a pseudogene. The CDR3 is 13 amino acids. The CDR3 DNA reads as TGTGCCAGCCGGGGGACAGAAACCTACGAGCAGTACTTC. Amino acid sequence: CASRGTETYEQYF.

This clonotype was seen many times. This chain uses TRBV4-1 with TRBJ2-1; weak D call: TRBD2 (6 bases). The CDR3 sequence is 17 residues long. Between the trimmed V and J ends, which lost 1 base and 4 bases, there was a span of 17 bases. Germline CDR1 MGHRA, CDR2 YSYEKL. CDR3 residues: CASSQAGGLGTYNEQFF. In nucleotides, the CDR3 is TGCGCCAGCAGCCAAGCCGGAGGCCTGGGGACTTACAATGAGCAGTTCTTC.

The V gene is TRBV6-2 or TRBV6-3, the J gene TRBJ2-3, with D uncertain. The CDR3 loop spans 14 amino acids. Trimming removed 5 bases at V and 0 bases at J, with 9 bases between. The germline CDR1 and CDR2 sequences are MNHEY and SVGEGT. CDR3 residues: CASSHVSSTDTQYF. CDR3 nucleotides: TGTGCCAGCAGTCACGTATCTAGCACAGATACGCAGTATTTT.

This clonotype was observed a few times. CDR3 loop: CASTPNRGPSDTQYF. In DNA, the CDR3 is TGTGCCAGCACCCCAAATAGGGGGCCTTCAGATACGCAGTATTTT. The chain links TRBV6-5 to TRBJ2-3; 7 nucleotides align to TRBD1. V shed 7 bases and J 4 bases; nucleotides not matched to a gene: 11. This CDR3 is built from 15 residues. Germline assignment: CDR1 MNHEY and CDR2 SVGAGI.

This rearrangement joins TRBV7-2 to TRBJ1-5; TRBD1 might be the D (5 bases). The germline CDR1 and CDR2 sequences are SGHTA and FQGNSA. The germline V and J ends were trimmed by 3 bases and 7 bases, with 10 bases remaining between them. This CDR3 comprises 13 residues. DNA of the CDR3: TGTGCCAGCAGCTTCGGTCGGGGGCAGCCCCAGCATTTT. This encodes CASSFGRGQPQHF.

This clonotype has more than one count but fewer than ten. The rearrangement joins TRBV29-1 to TRBJ2-5; D is unclear. The CDR3 spans 13 residues. Germline CDR1 reads SQVTM; CDR2 reads ANQGSEA. V gave up 7 bases and J gave up 2 bases, with 14 bases separating them. The CDR3, as DNA: TGCAGCGCTGAGCCCAGGATGCAAGAGACCCAGTACTTC. Protein sequence: CSAEPRMQETQYF.